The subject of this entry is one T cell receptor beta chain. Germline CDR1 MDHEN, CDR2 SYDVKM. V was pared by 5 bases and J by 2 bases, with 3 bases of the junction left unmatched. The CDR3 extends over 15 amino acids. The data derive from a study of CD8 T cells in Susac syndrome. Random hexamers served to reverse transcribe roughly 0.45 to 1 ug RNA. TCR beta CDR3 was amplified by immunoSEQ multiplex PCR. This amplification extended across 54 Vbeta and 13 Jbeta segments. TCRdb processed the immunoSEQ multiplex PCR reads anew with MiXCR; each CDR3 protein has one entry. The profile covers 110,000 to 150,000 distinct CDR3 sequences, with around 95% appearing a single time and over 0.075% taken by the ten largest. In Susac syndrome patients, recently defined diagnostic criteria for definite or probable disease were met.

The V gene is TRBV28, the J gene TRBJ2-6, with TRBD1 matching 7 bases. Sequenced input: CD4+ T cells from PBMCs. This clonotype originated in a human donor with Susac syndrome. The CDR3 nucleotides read TGTGCCAGCAGTCCAGGACAGGCTGGGGCCAACGTCCTGACTTTC. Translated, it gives CASSPGQAGANVLTF.